Each of the 6 T cell receptor beta chains below was sequenced from the same sample in a study of control samples from healthy donors and cancer patients. TCRdb's table, derived via immunoSEQ multiplex PCR, lists solely in-frame clones and lacks some. In the table there are approximately 71,000 clones, roughly 90% of which are singletons. Sequenced: PBMCs. The receptors stem from a man aged 60 to 75 with lung cancer.

The chain has TRBV29-1 and TRBJ2-6; D gene ambiguous. Germline V lookup: CDR1 SQVTM, CDR2 ANQGSEA. V gave up 2 bases and J gave up 0 bases, with 8 bases separating them. The CDR3 covers 15 residues. The CDR3 sequence: CSVEPVHSGANVLTF. The CDR3, as DNA: TGCAGCGTTGAACCCGTCCACTCTGGGGCCAACGTCCTGACTTTC.

This chain joins TRBV5-1 and TRBJ2-5; 8 bases are a match to TRBD1. Germline trimming cut 2 bases from V and 1 base from J; bases unmatched to any gene: 1. The CDR3 is 14 amino acids. Germline V lookup: CDR1 SGHRS, CDR2 YFSETQ. CDR3 DNA sequence: TGCGCCAGCAGCTTCCAGGGGGCCCAAGAGACCCAGTACTTC. It translates to CASSFQGAQETQYF.

The V call is TRBV7-8, the J call TRBJ1-1; no definite D call. Germline V CDR1 and CDR2: SGHVS, FQNEAQ. This CDR3 is built from 14 residues. V lost 1 base, J lost 7 bases, and 13 bases lay in between. The chain's CDR3 is CASSLGVGVSEAFF. CDR3 DNA sequence: TGTGCCAGCAGCTTAGGGGTTGGAGTTAGTGAAGCTTTCTTT.

This sequence joins TRBV5-1 and TRBJ1-2; D remains ambiguous. The V and J ends lost 0 bases and 3 bases respectively, with 21 bases between them. Per the germline V gene, CDR1 is SGHRS and CDR2 is YFSETQ. The CDR3 extends over 18 amino acids. The CDR3 region is CASSLGMWQGRGHYGYTF. CDR3 in DNA: TGCGCCAGCAGCTTGGGAATGTGGCAAGGGAGAGGCCACTATGGCTACACCTTC. Based on the CDR3 plus reference TRBV5-1 and TRBJ1-2, the full variable domain is KAGVTQTPRYLIKTRGQQVTLSCSPISGHRSVSWYQQTPGQGLQFLFEYFSETQRNKGNFPGRFSGRQFSNSRSEMNVSTLELGDSALYLCASSLGMWQGRGHYGYTFGSGTRLTVV.

The V call is TRBV2, the J call TRBJ1-1; no firm D call. V lost 4 bases and J 0 bases, leaving 0 bases between the germline ends. Germline V gene lookup returns CDR1 SNHLY and CDR2 FYNNEI. The CDR3 is 11 amino acids. The CDR3 spells CASSVNTEAFF. The CDR3 nucleotides read TGTGCCAGCAGTGTGAACACTGAAGCTTTCTTT. The full variable domain, with the rest looked up from reference TRBV2 and TRBJ1-1, is EPEVTQTPSHQVTQMGQEVILRCVPISNHLYFYWYRQILGQKVEFLVSFYNNEISEKSEIFDDQFSVERPDGSNFTLKIRSTKLEDSAMYFCASSVNTEAFFGQGTRLTVV.

The chain combines TRBV10-1 with TRBJ1-6; perhaps TRBD1 as D (6 bases). V was shortened by 0 bases and J by 12 bases, with 9 bases between the two germline ends. The CDR3 totals 13 residues. From germline, CDR1 is WNHNN and CDR2 SYGVQD (reference sequence). This chain's CDR3 is CASSESTGVPLHF. CDR3 bases: TGCGCCAGCAGTGAGTCGACAGGTGTACCCCTCCACTTT.